These 15 T cell receptor beta chains originate from one sample sequenced in a study of vaccination effects on CD4 cells after COVID-19. No antigen has been assigned to these receptors. Profiled with immunoSEQ multiplex PCR; TCRdb holds only in-frame clones, not every one. The sample has fewer than 75,000 clones, around four fifths seen once. Culture lasted 10 days before CD4+ T cell isolation. Each participant was given two doses of one vaccine (BNT162b2 or mRNA-1273). This material consisted of CD4+ T cells from PBMCs cultured without peptide, taken after COVID-19 vaccination. These receptors were collected from a human donor who received a COVID-19 vaccine.

The chain combines TRBV6-5 with TRBJ2-7; perhaps TRBD1 as D (6 bases). Between the trimmed V and J ends, which lost 7 bases and 2 bases, there was a span of 12 bases. CDR1 MNHEY and CDR2 SVGAGI come from the germline V gene. The length of the CDR3 is 13 residues. The CDR3 is CASKRTETYEQYF. The DNA of the CDR3 is TGTGCCAGCAAGAGGACAGAGACCTACGAGCAGTACTTC.

This clone was recorded a few times. This chain links TRBV11-2 with TRBJ1-2, with 11 bases identical to TRBD1. Germline CDR1 is SGHAT and CDR2 is FQNNGV. This CDR3 is built from 14 residues. V shed 5 bases and J 8 bases; nucleotides not matched to a gene: 7. This CDR3 reads CASSRGQGAWGYTF. The CDR3 DNA follows: TGTGCCAGCAGCCGCGGACAGGGGGCGTGGGGCTACACCTTC.

The chain joins TRBV28 to TRBJ2-7; 7 bases agree with TRBD1. V was clipped by 5 bases and J by 2 bases; unmatched bases: 15. This CDR3 has 17 amino acids. Germline CDR1 MDHEN, CDR2 SYDVKM. CDR3 sequence: CASSRNTLGQLTYEQYF. The DNA for the CDR3 is TGTGCCAGCAGTCGAAATACACTGGGACAGCTTACCTACGAGCAGTACTTC.

The gene calls are TRBV30 and TRBJ2-1; 9 positions match TRBD2. Germline lookup yields CDR1 GTSNPN and CDR2 SVGIG (reference sequence). V lost 7 bases, J lost 5 bases, and 6 bases stayed unmatched. The CDR3 contains 13 residues. CDR3 amino acids: CASSSGMHNEQFF. In nucleotides, the CDR3 is TGTGCCTCCTCTAGCGGGATGCACAATGAGCAGTTCTTC.

V and J are TRBV19 and TRBJ2-4; TRBD2 agrees at 7 bases. The CDR3 spans 15 residues. J gave up 6 bases and V 6 bases, and 11 bases lay outside the gene matches. Germline V gene data show CDR1 as LNHDA and CDR2 as SQIVND (reference sequence). The CDR3: CASRTTPSGRNIQYF. DNA for the CDR3: TGTGCCAGTAGAACTACCCCTAGCGGTCGAAACATTCAGTACTTC.

This sequence joins TRBV18 and TRBJ2-5; D is undetermined. The CDR3 covers 12 residues. The V end lost 3 bases, the J end lost 1 base, and 3 bases lay between the germline ends. Germline-derived CDR1 and CDR2 are KGHSH and LQKENI. The CDR3 spells CASSPTQETQYF. CDR3 bases: TGTGCCAGCTCACCCACCCAAGAGACCCAGTACTTC.

The chain couples TRBV2 to TRBJ1-2; D gene uncertain. CDR3 length: 12 amino acids. The V and J ends lost 8 bases and 9 bases respectively, with 16 bases between them. Looked up from germline, CDR1 is SNHLY and CDR2 is FYNNEI. DNA for the CDR3: TGTGCCAGCTCCGCTACCCAGGCTCGCTACACCTTC. Translating it yields CASSATQARYTF.

CDR3 DNA: TGTGCCAGCAGCTCAACCGGGACAGGGGGCGCCGGGGCCAACGTCCTGACTTTC. Protein product: CASSSTGTGGAGANVLTF. The chain employs TRBV11-3 and TRBJ2-6, with 12 bases that match TRBD1. CDR3 length: 18 residues. Germline trimming cut 4 bases from V and 4 bases from J; bases unmatched to any gene: 8. Germline loops: CDR1 SGHNT, CDR2 YENEEA.

The table lists this clone with a few counts. The CDR3 DNA reads as TGTGCCAGCAGCAACACTGGACAGGGAACCTATGGCTACACCTTC. Its protein product is CASSNTGQGTYGYTF. This sequence joins TRBV5-6 and TRBJ1-2; 8 bases agree with TRBD1. V was clipped by 4 bases and J by 4 bases; unmatched bases: 9. Germline loops: CDR1 SGHDT, CDR2 YYEEEE. This CDR3 is 15 amino acids long.

The chain recombines TRBV5-1 with TRBJ2-3; D remains unclear. CDR1 SGHRS and CDR2 YFSETQ come from the germline V gene. Trimming left V 3 bases short and J 0 bases short, with 5 bases between. The CDR3 has 13 amino acids. Here the CDR3 DNA reads TGCGCCAGCAGCTCGTTTAGCACAGATACGCAGTATTTT. It yields the protein CASSSFSTDTQYF.

The rearrangement joins TRBV27 to TRBJ2-5; D unclear. The V end was cut by 3 bases, the J end by 9 bases, with 14 bases between. CDR3 size: 13 residues. The germline V gene has CDR1 MNHEY and CDR2 SMNVEV (reference sequence). The CDR3 protein is CASSFWGSEAQYF. The CDR3 bases are TGTGCCAGCAGTTTTTGGGGATCCGAGGCCCAGTACTTC.

The chain carries TRBV7-9 and TRBJ1-4; the D is unclear. The germline V gene has CDR1 SEHNR and CDR2 FQNEAQ (reference sequence). V was trimmed by 1 base and J by 7 bases, leaving 7 bases between them. The CDR3 spans 13 residues. The chain's CDR3 is CASSLDAPEKLFF. DNA of the CDR3: TGTGCCAGCAGCTTAGACGCGCCTGAAAAACTGTTTTTT.

The rearrangement uses TRBV13 and TRBJ1-2, with 9 bases identical to TRBD1. J gave up 2 bases and V 3 bases, and 10 bases lay outside the gene matches. This CDR3 contains 17 residues. Germline V gene lookup returns CDR1 PRHDT and CDR2 FYEKMQ (reference sequence). CDR3 in amino acids: CASSLVSYRGPNYGYTF. The CDR3 DNA follows: TGTGCCAGCAGCTTGGTTAGCTACAGGGGGCCAAACTATGGCTACACCTTC.

This clone was counted a few times. The J gene is TRBJ1-6, the V gene TRBV10-3; D is perhaps TRBD1 (5 bases). This CDR3 contains 13 residues. The ends were cut back, 6 bases at V and 6 bases at J, with 9 bases in the middle. In germline, CDR1 is ENHRY, CDR2 SYGVKD. This CDR3 reads CAIRQGGNSPLHF. The CDR3 bases are TGTGCCATCAGGCAGGGAGGTAATTCACCCCTCCACTTT.

This rearrangement joins TRBV6-5 to TRBJ2-1; D unclear. Germline-derived CDR1 and CDR2 are MNHEY and SVGAGI. The V gene lost 6 bases and the J gene lost 0 bases, with 12 bases spanning the gap. The CDR3 length is 15 residues. Written as DNA, the CDR3 is TGTGCCAGCAGCTCAATAGCTAGCTCCTACAATGAGCAGTTCTTC. This translates into CASSSIASSYNEQFF.